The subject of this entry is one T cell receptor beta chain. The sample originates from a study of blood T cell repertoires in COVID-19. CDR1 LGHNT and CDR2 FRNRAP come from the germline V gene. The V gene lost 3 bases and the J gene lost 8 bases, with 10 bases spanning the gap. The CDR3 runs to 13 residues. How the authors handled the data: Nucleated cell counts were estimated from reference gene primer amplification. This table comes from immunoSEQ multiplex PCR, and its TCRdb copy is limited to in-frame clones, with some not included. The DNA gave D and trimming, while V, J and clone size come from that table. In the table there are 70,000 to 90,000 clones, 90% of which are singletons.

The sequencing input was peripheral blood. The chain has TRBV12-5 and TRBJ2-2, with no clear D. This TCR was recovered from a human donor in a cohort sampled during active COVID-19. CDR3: CASGFRVTGELFF. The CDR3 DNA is TGTGCTAGTGGTTTCCGGGTTACGGGGGAGCTGTTTTTT. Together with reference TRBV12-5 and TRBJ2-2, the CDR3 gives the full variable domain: DARVTQTPRHKVTEMGQEVTMRCQPILGHNTVFWYRQTMMQGLELLAYFRNRAPLDDSGMPKDRFSAEMPDATLATLKIQPSEPRDSAVYFCASGFRVTGELFFGEGSRLTVL.